These 11 T cell receptor beta chains were all obtained from the same sample, sequenced in a study of cytomegalovirus exposure and HLA in healthy donors. 13 Jbeta primers and 60 Vbeta primers were used for the PCR. Measured with immunoSEQ multiplex PCR; TCRdb has only the in-frame clones, and not every one. The table lists about 130,000 clones. The sequenced sample was PBMCs. These receptors were collected from a man aged 40-49 years in good health and CMV-seronegative.

This CDR3 is CSVGGSPTDTQYF. The CDR3 nucleotides read TGCAGCGTTGGCGGGAGTCCGACAGATACGCAGTATTTT. The rearrangement joins TRBV29-1 to TRBJ2-3; 7 bases are shared with TRBD2. The CDR3 is 13 residues long. In germline, CDR1 is SQVTM, CDR2 ANQGSEA. Losses at the gene ends were 4 bases for V and 3 bases for J; bases not matched to a gene: 4.

The CDR3: CASSLVGGLAGAYEQYF. CDR3 nucleotides: TGTGCCAGCAGTTTAGTGGGGGGACTAGCGGGAGCCTACGAGCAGTACTTC. The chain links TRBV28 to TRBJ2-7, with 14 bases matching TRBD2. The trim removed 2 bases at V and 2 bases at J, leaving 5 bases unmatched. The CDR3 runs to 17 residues. CDR1 is MDHEN, CDR2 SYDVKM, per germline.

The chain recombines TRBV9 with TRBJ2-7; maybe TRBD2 (5 bases). V lost 0 bases, J lost 4 bases, and 8 bases lay in between. Germline V gives CDR1 SGDLS, CDR2 YYNGEE. CDR3 length: 13 residues. The CDR3 DNA follows: TGTGCCAGCAGCGTAGGACTACTATACGAGCAGTACTTC. This encodes CASSVGLLYEQYF.

The chain is built from TRBV5-6 and TRBJ1-5; TRBD1 might be the D (5 bases). Germline V gene data show CDR1 as SGHDT and CDR2 as YYEEEE. V lost 0 bases and J 0 bases, leaving 10 bases between the germline ends. The CDR3 totals 16 residues. The CDR3 DNA reads TGTGCCAGCAGCTTGGGAAGCGGGGGTAGCAATCAGCCCCAGCATTTT. It yields the protein CASSLGSGGSNQPQHF.

The chain carries TRBV7-2 and TRBJ2-7; TRBD2 matches at 10 bases. CDR3 length equals 18 residues. Per the germline V gene, CDR1 is SGHTA and CDR2 is FQGNSA. The V gene end was trimmed by 5 bases and the J gene end by 3 bases; junction bases not matched to a gene: 16. The CDR3 reads CASSPKTLGTSAFYEQYF. Written as DNA, the CDR3 is TGTGCCAGCAGCCCGAAAACCTTGGGGACTAGCGCCTTCTACGAGCAGTACTTC.

J is TRBJ2-7 and V is TRBV5-6; D not resolved. In germline, CDR1 is SGHDT, CDR2 YYEEEE. The V end was cut by 3 bases, the J end by 0 bases, with 13 bases between. This CDR3 has 15 residues. CDR3 in amino acids: CASSSKRFSSYEQYF. The CDR3 coding sequence is TGTGCCAGCAGCTCGAAGCGATTCAGCTCCTACGAGCAGTACTTC.

In the case of this clone: Its ends do not fully match the called genes, so a read error is possible. J is TRBJ2-2 and V is TRBV7-7; TRBD2 matches at 10 bases. This CDR3 comprises 15 residues. Germline V gene lookup returns CDR1 SSHAT and CDR2 FNYEAQ (reference sequence). CDR3 nucleotides: TGTGCTAGCAGCGGTGCTAGCGGGAGCACCGGGGAGCTGTTTTTT. Amino acid sequence: CASSGASGSTGELFF.

J is TRBJ2-7 and V is TRBV11-2, with a weak D call TRBD2 (6 bases). CDR1 and CDR2 (germline): SGHAT, FQNNGV. V dropped 1 base and J dropped 4 bases, with 14 bases sitting between them. The CDR3 consists of 15 residues. CDR3 in amino acids: CASSLAPSELYEQYF. Here the CDR3 DNA reads TGTGCCAGCAGCTTAGCACCTAGCGAGTTGTACGAGCAGTACTTC.

This chain uses TRBV7-9 with TRBJ2-1, with 8 nucleotides matching TRBD2. Germline V lookup: CDR1 SEHNR, CDR2 FQNEAQ (reference sequence). This CDR3 is 17 amino acids long. Trimming at V came to 3 bases and at J to 3 bases, leaving 10 bases not matched to a gene. CDR3 region: CASSLGAGGPGYNEQFF. CDR3 coding DNA: TGTGCCAGCAGCTTGGGGGCGGGAGGTCCCGGCTACAATGAGCAGTTCTTC.

The genes are TRBV7-2 and TRBJ2-7, with D possibly matching TRBD2 (7 bases). The CDR3 length is 15 residues. With 0 bases removed from V and 3 bases from J, the gap between germline ends came to 12 bases. Germline V CDR1 and CDR2: SGHTA, FQGNSA. The CDR3 region has the DNA TGTGCCAGCAGCTTAGCGGAGGGAGGGGGCTACGAGCAGTACTTC. The encoded protein is CASSLAEGGGYEQYF.

The chain employs TRBV19 and TRBJ1-2; 9 nucleotides match TRBD1. Germline lookup yields CDR1 LNHDA and CDR2 SQIVND (reference sequence). V trimming: 6 bases; J trimming: 4 bases; junction bases outside the gene matches: 6. The CDR3 extends over 14 amino acids. CDR3 loop: CASRGTGSTYGYTF. CDR3 sequence (DNA): TGTGCCAGTAGGGGGACAGGGTCCACCTATGGCTACACCTTC.